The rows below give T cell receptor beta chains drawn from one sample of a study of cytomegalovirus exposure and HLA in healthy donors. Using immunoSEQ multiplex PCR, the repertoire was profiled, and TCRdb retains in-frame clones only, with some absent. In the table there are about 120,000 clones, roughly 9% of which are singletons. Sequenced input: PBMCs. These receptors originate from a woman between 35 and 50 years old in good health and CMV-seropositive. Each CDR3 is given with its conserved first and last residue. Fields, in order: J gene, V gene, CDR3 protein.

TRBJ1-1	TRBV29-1	CSVVGQPGAFF
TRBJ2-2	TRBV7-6	CASSFSGTGMTGELFF
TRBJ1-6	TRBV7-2	CASSLWTRGTSPLHF
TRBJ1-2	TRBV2	CASRGQGGQGVYGYTF
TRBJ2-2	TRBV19	CASSPPGRGYTGELFF
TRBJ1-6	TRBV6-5	CASSYGGQGRSPLHF
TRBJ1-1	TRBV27	CASSDRGPTEAFF
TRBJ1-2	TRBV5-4	CASSLVRGGDYGYTF
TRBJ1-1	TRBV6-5	CASSYQIGGGEAFF
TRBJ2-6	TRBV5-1	CASSLSLPRGYGANVLTF
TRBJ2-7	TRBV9	CASSAGTSSYEQYF
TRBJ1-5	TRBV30	CAWSGGEWPSNQPQHF
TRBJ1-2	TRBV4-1	CASSQLQGANYGYTF
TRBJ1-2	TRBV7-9	CASSSLTGGTGGYTF
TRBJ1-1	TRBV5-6	CASSSVNTEAFF
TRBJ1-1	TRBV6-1	CASSLRFNTEAFF
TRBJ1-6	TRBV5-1	CASSLVGGLGNSPLHF
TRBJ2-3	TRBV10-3	CAISPGQGITDTQYF
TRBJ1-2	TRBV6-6	CASRTALGAGYGYTF
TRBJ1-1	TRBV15	CATSRAYGQGDTEAFF
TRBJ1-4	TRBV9	CASSGGQGAVTNEKLFF
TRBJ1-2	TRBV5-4	CASSFPGLNYGYTF
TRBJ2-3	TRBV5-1	CASSLNVEGTQYF
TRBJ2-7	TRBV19	CASSLENRVHDEQYF
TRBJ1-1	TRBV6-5	CASSRQARMNTEAFF
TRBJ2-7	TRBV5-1	CASSLDTIYEQYF
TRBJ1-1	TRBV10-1	CASTRTVNTEAFF
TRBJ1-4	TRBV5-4	CASHEQGIGTNEKLFF
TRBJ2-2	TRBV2	CASSGDGTKGTGELFF
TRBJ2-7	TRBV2	CASYDRSPYEQYF
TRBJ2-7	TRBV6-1	CASSGTGQGPYEQYF
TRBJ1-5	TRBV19	CASSIRTENQPQHF
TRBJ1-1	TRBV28	CASSSARDEAFF
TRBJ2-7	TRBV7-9	CASSSTTGLYEQYF
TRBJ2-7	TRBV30	CAWGRDYEQYF